This T cell receptor beta chain comes out of a study of blood T cell repertoires in COVID-19. Overall study context: The analysed material was cDNA or gDNA that came from T cells, B-cell-depleted T cells, or PBMCs.

V dropped 3 bases and J dropped 7; count of bases not matched to a gene: 3. The V gene's germline CDR1 is SQVTM and CDR2 ANQGSEA. CDR3 length equals 14 residues. Sequenced by immunoSEQ multiplex PCR; TCRdb stores in-frame clones only, minus some. Among about 86,000 clones, more than 60% were seen once, and the ten largest hold approximately 10%. This receptor was obtained from a man aged 70 or older with acute or convalescent COVID-19. The chain recombines TRBV29-1 with TRBJ2-1; 13 nucleotides agree with TRBD2. The sample consisted of peripheral blood. The CDR3, as DNA: TGCAGCGTTGAGGGACTAGCGGGGTTGAATGAGCAGTTCTTC. This encodes CSVEGLAGLNEQFF.